These 2 T cell receptor beta chains came from one sample sequenced in a study of T cells in localized non-small cell lung cancer. This table comes from immunoSEQ multiplex PCR, and its TCRdb copy is limited to in-frame clones, with some not included. This sample has roughly 67,000 clones, with roughly four fifths found just once. The specimen comprised peripheral blood, sampled before any cancer treatment. All receptors derive from a female donor aged 60 or older with stage I lung adenocarcinoma.

As for this clone: Other DNA sequences of this sample code for an identical CDR3. CDR3 region: CASSIAGTASYEQYF. For the CDR3, the DNA is TGTGCCAGTAGTATAGCTGGGACAGCTTCCTACGAGCAGTACTTC. The chain joins TRBV19 to TRBJ2-7, with 7 bases matching TRBD1. The CDR3 spans 15 residues. Losses at the gene ends were 1 base for V and 1 base for J; bases not matched to a gene: 4. Germline V lookup: CDR1 LNHDA, CDR2 SQIVND (reference sequence).

The chain is built from TRBV23-1 and TRBJ2-7; D is ambiguous. TRBV23-1 is placed among ORFs of uncertain function. The CDR3 has 16 amino acids. The V end lost 4 bases, the J end lost 2 bases, and 18 bases lay between the germline ends. CDR3 bases: TGCGCCAGCAGTCGTTATACAAGGATTGCCACCTACGAGCAGTACTTC. Its protein is CASSRYTRIATYEQYF.